A single T cell receptor (beta chain) is shown here with its context. Its antigen is as yet unknown. 13 Jbeta primers and 60 Vbeta primers were used for the PCR. The protocol was immunoSEQ multiplex PCR, while the TCRdb copy is restricted to in-frame clones and leaves out a portion. The sample shows approximately 170,000 clones, approximately 71% of them seen only once. This record belongs to a study of cytomegalovirus exposure and HLA in healthy donors. About the study: Across some 400 genotyped donors, about 81% landed in the Caucasian-associated ancestry cluster. Broader study findings: Presence/absence comparisons presumed near-even sequencing depth among donors. Confirmation was obtained in vitro that a few CMV-associated chains are specific for CMV antigens.

CDR3 length: 14 residues. CDR1 and CDR2 from the germline V gene are LGHNT and FRNRAP. V shed 1 base and J 9 bases; nucleotides not matched to a gene: 8. The V gene is TRBV12-5, the J gene TRBJ2-5; 7 positions match TRBD2. Sequenced input: PBMCs. The receptor was derived from a woman younger than 35 in good health and CMV-seropositive. Here the CDR3 reads CASGLGGSTVAQYF. CDR3 in DNA: TGTGCTAGTGGTTTGGGCGGGAGCACCGTCGCCCAGTACTTC.